These 31 T cell receptor beta chains were all obtained from the same sample, sequenced in a study of T cell repertoires in cytomegalovirus infection. Antigens of these TCRs are unknown. MiXCR was run by TCRdb on the reads, yielding one entry per CDR3 protein. Of around 500,000 distinct CDR3 sequences detected, about 42% appear once; the ten largest clones hold 35% to 50%. The sample here was cultured PBMCs, taken from culture after CMV antigen stimulation. These receptor sequences come from a human donor in good health (CMV status not recorded). Some clones in this sample may be carry-over from other donors' samples.

The rearrangement joins TRBV15 to TRBJ2-5, with TRBD2 as a possible D gene (6 bases). V was cut by 6 bases and J by 5 bases, with 13 bases left in between. CDR3 length: 13 residues. Germline CDR1 is LNHNV and CDR2 is YYDKDF (reference sequence). The CDR3 DNA follows: TGTGCCACCAGTCGGGGGAAAAGTGAGACCCAGTACTTC. It codes for CATSRGKSETQYF.

The chain is built from TRBV5-5 and TRBJ1-3, with a tentative D call TRBD1 (5 bases). The CDR3 length is 14 residues. The V gene's germline CDR1 is SGHKS and CDR2 YYEKEE (reference sequence). Trimming stripped 2 bases from V and 3 bases from J, with 9 bases between. CDR3 DNA: TGTGCCAGCAGCTTCGTGGGGCTTGGAAACACCATATATTTT. Translation gives CASSFVGLGNTIYF.

The chain carries TRBV19 and TRBJ1-1, with D uncertain. The germline V and J ends were trimmed by 7 bases and 0 bases, with 6 bases remaining between them. This CDR3 is 12 amino acids long. Germline V lookup: CDR1 LNHDA, CDR2 SQIVND (reference sequence). The CDR3 is CASNRVNTEAFF. For the CDR3, the DNA is TGTGCCAGTAACCGGGTGAACACTGAAGCTTTCTTT. The variable domain in full, completed from reference TRBV19 and TRBJ1-1, reads DGGITQSPKYLFRKEGQNVTLSCEQNLNHDAMYWYRQDPGQGLRLIYYSQIVNDFQKGDIAEGYSVSREKKESFPLTVTSAQKNPTAFYLCASNRVNTEAFFGQGTRLTVV.

The table lists this clonotype with a few counts. This chain links TRBV28 with TRBJ2-7; TRBD2 aligns across 9 bases. Germline trimming cut 7 bases from V and 3 bases from J; bases unmatched to any gene: 13. CDR1 and CDR2 from the germline V gene are MDHEN and SYDVKM. The CDR3 sequence is 16 residues long. The CDR3 coding sequence is TGTGCCAGCAATGGCGGGAGGGCCAGGGTTTACTACGAGCAGTACTTC. Amino acids: CASNGGRARVYYEQYF.

Only a few counts were recorded for this clonotype. This chain uses TRBV10-3 with TRBJ2-2; possible D gene TRBD2, 6 bases. The CDR3 contains 14 residues. V was trimmed by 10 bases and J by 6 bases, leaving 18 bases between them. CDR1 is ENHRY, CDR2 SYGVKD, per germline. CDR3 bases: TGTGCCACCTCGACTAGGGATGGCGCCGGGGAGCTGTTTTTT. This gives the protein CATSTRDGAGELFF.

This clonotype was seen more than once but under ten times. CDR3 loop: CASSSTQADTQYF. CDR3 DNA: TGTGCCAGCAGTTCGACCCAGGCGGATACGCAGTATTTT. The rearrangement joins TRBV7-2 to TRBJ2-3; no definite D call. Germline V lookup: CDR1 SGHTA, CDR2 FQGNSA. This CDR3 is 13 amino acids long. Trimming shortened V by 6 bases and J by 6 bases, and 13 bases separated the two germline ends. The full variable domain, in which reference TRBV7-2 and TRBJ2-3 provide the parts outside the CDR3, is GAGVSQSPSNKVTEKGKDVELRCDPISGHTALYWYRQSLGQGLEFLIYFQGNSAPDKSGLPSDRFSAERTGGSVSTLTIQRTQQEDSAVYLCASSSTQADTQYFGPGTRLTVL.

On this clonotype: A read error may be the cause here, since a much bigger clone is one base away. This chain joins TRBV5-5 and TRBJ2-3; 9 bases fit TRBD1. The V segment lost 2 bases and the J segment 0 bases; nucleotides outside the gene matches: 1. From germline, CDR1 is SGHKS and CDR2 YYEKEE (reference sequence). The CDR3 contains 15 residues. CDR3 in amino acids: CASSFGQGSTDTQYF. The CDR3 bases are TGTGCCAGCAGCTTCGGACAGGGGAGCACAGATACGCAGTATTTT.

In its sample, this clonotype was seen a few times. CDR3 DNA sequence: TGTGCCAGCAGCTTCGACAGCTCGAGAGACTATGGCTACACCTTC. It is translated as CASSFDSSRDYGYTF. The chain couples TRBV7-2 to TRBJ1-2; possible D gene TRBD1, 5 bases. The CDR3 loop spans 15 amino acids. Trimming cost V 3 bases and J 3 bases, with 14 bases left between them. CDR1 SGHTA and CDR2 FQGNSA come from the germline V gene.

The rearrangement uses TRBV6-1 and TRBJ1-2; possible D gene TRBD1, 6 bases. Trimming took off 5 bases at V and 6 bases at J, with 13 bases between the two ends. Germline V gives CDR1 MNHNS, CDR2 SASEGT. The CDR3 loop spans 13 amino acids. Here the CDR3 DNA reads TGTGCCAGCAGTTACACACAGGGTAATGGCTACACCTTC. Its protein product is CASSYTQGNGYTF.

The chain couples TRBV5-4 to TRBJ2-2, with 12 bases identical to TRBD2. With 4 bases clipped from V and 5 bases from J, the junction kept 3 bases outside the gene matches. Germline loops: CDR1 SGHNT, CDR2 YYREEE (reference sequence). The CDR3 is 15 amino acids. CDR3 bases: TGTGCCAGCAGCACCGGGACTAGCGGGACCGGGGAGCTGTTTTTT. Translating gives CASSTGTSGTGELFF.

V gene TRBV5-6 combines with J gene TRBJ2-5; TRBD1 is a possible D gene (6 bases). CDR1 is SGHDT and CDR2 is YYEEEE in the germline V gene. The V gene lost 2 bases and the J gene lost 7 bases, with 18 bases spanning the gap. CDR3 length: 15 amino acids. CDR3 in DNA: TGTGCCAGCAGCTTTCGGTCCCAGGGGTCAGGGACCCAGTACTTC. Amino acids: CASSFRSQGSGTQYF.

The sample holds a few counts of this clonotype. J is TRBJ2-5 and V is TRBV7-8, with 11 bases lining up with TRBD2. Germline V gives CDR1 SGHVS, CDR2 FQNEAQ. CDR3 length: 15 amino acids. V was pared by 5 bases and J by 4 bases, with 6 bases of the junction left unmatched. The CDR3 nucleotides are TGTGCCAGCAGCCCCACGACTAGCGGGATAGAGACCCAGTACTTC. Translating it yields CASSPTTSGIETQYF.

In its sample, this clonotype was seen many times. The V and J genes are TRBV7-8 and TRBJ1-6, with D possibly matching TRBD1 (5 bases). The CDR3 has 19 amino acids. Per germline, CDR1 SGHVS and CDR2 FQNEAQ. The ends were cut back, 5 bases at V and 3 bases at J, with 23 bases in the middle. The chain's CDR3 is CASSLKPRQGRFYNSPLHF. In nucleotides, the CDR3 is TGTGCCAGCAGCCTAAAGCCCCGGCAGGGACGCTTCTATAATTCACCCCTCCACTTT.

This chain uses TRBV27 with TRBJ2-2, with D possibly matching TRBD1 (6 bases). CDR3 length: 15 residues. The V gene lost 4 bases and the J gene lost 6 bases, with 15 bases spanning the gap. From germline, CDR1 is MNHEY and CDR2 SMNVEV (reference sequence). The CDR3 sequence: CASSWAGQRPGELFF. DNA of the CDR3: TGTGCCAGCAGTTGGGCAGGACAGAGGCCCGGGGAGCTGTTTTTT.

The V and J genes are TRBV7-7 and TRBJ2-3, with TRBD1 matching over 9 bases. The V gene's germline CDR1 is SSHAT and CDR2 FNYEAQ (reference sequence). The CDR3 loop spans 15 amino acids. The junction had 5 bases not matched to a gene; V was cut back by 4 bases and J by 3 bases. CDR3 coding DNA: TGTGCCAGCAGCTCCGGGACAGGGTTGACAGATACGCAGTATTTT. It translates to CASSSGTGLTDTQYF.

The table lists this clonotype with a few counts. The chain recombines TRBV11-2 with TRBJ2-7; 7 bases fit TRBD2. CDR1 SGHAT and CDR2 FQNNGV come from the germline V gene. V lost 0 bases to trimming and J lost 3 bases; unmatched junction nucleotides: 8. This CDR3 spans 16 amino acids. CDR3: CASSLDFGTTFYEQYF. CDR3 DNA sequence: TGTGCCAGCAGCTTAGATTTTGGGACTACTTTCTACGAGCAGTACTTC.

This chain links TRBV7-2 with TRBJ2-1; unclear D gene. The CDR3 contains 12 residues. CDR1 is SGHTA, CDR2 FQGNSA, per germline. Trimming cost V 5 bases and J 10 bases, with 12 bases left between them. CDR3 DNA: TGTGCCAGCAGCCCCCGACCAGAAGAGCAGTTCTTC. Its protein product is CASSPRPEEQFF.

The chain has TRBV6-2 or TRBV6-3 and TRBJ2-2; tentatively, D is TRBD2 (5 bases). V was pared by 5 bases and J by 9 bases, with 16 bases between. The CDR3 has 14 amino acids. Germline assignment: CDR1 MNHEY and CDR2 SVGEGT. CDR3 in amino acids: CASSERVGSRELFF. The CDR3 nucleotides read TGTGCCAGCAGTGAAAGGGTGGGGAGCCGGGAGCTGTTTTTT.

The rearrangement links TRBV7-2 to TRBJ2-4, with 12 bases lining up with TRBD1. V was pared by 5 bases and J by 1 base, with 18 bases of the junction left unmatched. Germline-derived CDR1 and CDR2 are SGHTA and FQGNSA. The CDR3 contains 21 residues. The CDR3 loop reads CASSDAKPGQGAGWAKNIQYF. As DNA, the CDR3 is TGTGCCAGCAGCGACGCCAAACCGGGACAGGGGGCAGGATGGGCCAAAAACATTCAGTACTTC.

The chain has TRBV14 and TRBJ2-2; D possibly matches TRBD1 or TRBD2 (5 bases each). In germline, CDR1 is SGHDN, CDR2 FVKESK. Between the trimmed V and J ends, which lost 4 bases and 7 bases, there was a span of 13 bases. The CDR3 loop spans 14 amino acids. The CDR3 nucleotides read TGTGCCAGCAGCCTCTTCGGGGCGCACGGGGAGCTGTTTTTT. Residues: CASSLFGAHGELFF.

The CDR3 region is CASSLGTPPDTQYF. In DNA, the CDR3 is TGTGCCAGCAGCCTCGGGACTCCTCCAGATACGCAGTATTTT. The V and J genes are TRBV11-2 and TRBJ2-3, with D tentatively TRBD2 (6 bases). V was clipped by 5 bases and J by 4 bases, with 13 bases between them. This CDR3 region has 14 residues. CDR1 is SGHAT, CDR2 FQNNGV, per germline.

The chain uses TRBV27 and TRBJ1-6, with TRBD1 as a possible D gene (6 bases). Trimming stripped 0 bases from V and 8 bases from J, with 17 bases between. This CDR3 comprises 17 residues. Germline CDR1 reads MNHEY; CDR2 reads SMNVEV (reference sequence). CDR3 residues: CASSLSAGAQEDSPLHF. CDR3 nucleotide sequence: TGTGCCAGCAGTTTATCCGCAGGGGCCCAAGAGGATTCACCCCTCCACTTT.

The V and J genes are TRBV15 and TRBJ2-2, with 7 positions matching TRBD1. Germline lookup yields CDR1 LNHNV and CDR2 YYDKDF (reference sequence). The CDR3 contains 15 residues. V lost 1 base to trimming and J lost 3 bases; unmatched junction nucleotides: 2. The CDR3 coding sequence is TGTGCCACCAGCAGAGTCGGGACAGACACCGGGGAGCTGTTTTTT. Amino acid sequence: CATSRVGTDTGELFF. Full variable domain (rest looked up from reference TRBV15 and TRBJ2-2): DAMVIQNPRYQVTQFGKPVTLSCSQTLNHNVMYWYQQKSSQAPKLLFHYYDKDFNNEADTPDNFQSRRPNTSFCFLDIRSPGLGDTAMYLCATSRVGTDTGELFFGEGSRLTVL.

The CDR3 is CASKSGGANTGELFF. The DNA of the CDR3 is TGTGCCAGCAAAAGCGGAGGTGCGAACACCGGGGAGCTGTTTTTT. The chain has TRBV7-2 and TRBJ2-2; the D gene is possibly TRBD2 (5 bases). The germline CDR1 and CDR2 sequences are SGHTA and FQGNSA. The CDR3 covers 15 residues. V was trimmed by 7 bases and J by 0 bases, leaving 12 bases between them.

The chain uses TRBV19 and TRBJ2-5; 8 nucleotides line up with TRBD2. The germline CDR1 and CDR2 sequences are LNHDA and SQIVND (reference sequence). With 3 bases clipped from V and 6 bases from J, the junction kept 6 bases outside the gene matches. The CDR3 totals 14 residues. CDR3 nucleotide sequence: TGTGCCAGTAGTATCGGGGGACTAGTAAAGACCCAGTACTTC. It yields the protein CASSIGGLVKTQYF.

The chain carries TRBV4-3 and TRBJ2-7; 11 nucleotides match TRBD2. Per germline, CDR1 LGHNA and CDR2 YSLEER. This CDR3 is 16 amino acids long. Germline trimming cut 0 bases from V and 4 bases from J; bases unmatched to any gene: 5. The CDR3 nucleotides read TGCGCCAGCAGCCAAGAACTAGCGGGAGATCAATACGAGCAGTACTTC. Its protein is CASSQELAGDQYEQYF.

The chain is built from TRBV7-2 and TRBJ2-7; the D call may be TRBD1 or TRBD2 (5 bases each). Per the germline V gene, CDR1 is SGHTA and CDR2 is FQGNSA. Deletions cut 5 bases from V and 2 bases from J, with 13 bases between. The CDR3 runs 14 residues. CDR3 nucleotide sequence: TGTGCCAGCAGCCCGCCGGGGCCGCCCTACGAGCAGTACTTC. Translated: CASSPPGPPYEQYF.

This clonotype was found a few times. The chain combines TRBV7-2 with TRBJ1-3; D remains ambiguous. V was cut by 2 bases and J by 0 bases, with 14 bases left in between. There are 17 residues in the CDR3. CDR1 and CDR2 from the germline V gene are SGHTA and FQGNSA. The CDR3 region is CASSLNPGLHSGNTIYF. The CDR3 DNA follows: TGTGCCAGCAGCTTAAACCCGGGCTTACACTCTGGAAACACCATATATTTT.

This sequence joins TRBV11-2 and TRBJ2-2; 11 positions agree with TRBD2. CDR3 size: 17 residues. The J segment lost 5 bases and the V segment lost 5 bases, leaving 10 bases of the junction unmatched. Germline CDR1 SGHAT, CDR2 FQNNGV. The CDR3 sequence is CASSTLRRLAGTGELFF. The CDR3 DNA follows: TGTGCCAGCAGCACTCTCCGGAGACTAGCGGGAACCGGGGAGCTGTTTTTT.

This clonotype showed up many times. The gene calls are TRBV7-2 and TRBJ2-6, with a possible D match to TRBD1 (6 bases). CDR3 length: 17 amino acids. Germline-derived CDR1 and CDR2 are SGHTA and FQGNSA. The germline V and J ends were trimmed by 1 base and 0 bases, with 10 bases remaining between them. CDR3 loop: CASSLGGQSSGANVLTF. CDR3 DNA sequence: TGTGCCAGCAGCTTAGGAGGACAGAGCTCTGGGGCCAACGTCCTGACTTTC. Complete variable domain (other parts from reference TRBV7-2 and TRBJ2-6): GAGVSQSPSNKVTEKGKDVELRCDPISGHTALYWYRQSLGQGLEFLIYFQGNSAPDKSGLPSDRFSAERTGGSVSTLTIQRTQQEDSAVYLCASSLGGQSSGANVLTFGAGSRLTVL.

DNA for the CDR3: TGTGCCAGCAGCTTAGACGTGACAGTCCCCATATATTTT. Protein sequence: CASSLDVTVPIYF. The chain carries TRBV7-2 and TRBJ1-3, with D tentatively TRBD1 (5 bases). The CDR3 sequence is 13 residues long. V lost 1 base and J lost 11, with 12 bases in between. Germline loops: CDR1 SGHTA, CDR2 FQGNSA.